This T cell receptor (beta chain) was sequenced during a study of shared clonotypes between healthy human individuals. Study-level background: Three plates were used per donor for CD4 naive, three for CD4 memory, two for CD8 naive and one for CD8 memory. Study-level points and caveats: When compared with the clonotypes that were shared by all four sorted-subset donors, the non-shared clonotypes turned out to have lower generation probabilities.

The CDR3 covers 16 residues. V lost 0 bases and J 5 bases, leaving 15 bases between the germline ends. The germline CDR1 and CDR2 sequences are SGHDN and FVKESK. Concerning this clone: The antigen remains unidentified.

TCRdb's copy holds only in-frame clones and misses some; the assay was immunoSEQ multiplex PCR. The sample consists of approximately 940,000 clones, around 80% of them appearing once. The sample was memory CD4+ T cells sorted from blood. Subset reported: CD45RA-negative fraction. The sequence was collected from a man between 18 and 29 years old in good health. V usage is TRBV14 and J usage is TRBJ2-3; D is unresolved. The CDR3 DNA is TGTGCCAGCAGCCAAGATCGAGTAGTTCCCCTAGATACGCAGTATTTT. Protein sequence: CASSQDRVVPLDTQYF.